Following are 21 T cell receptor beta chains from one sample sequenced in a study of T cells in Graves' hyperthyroidism and ophthalmopathy (dated by TCRdb to between 2018 and 2021). Libraries were constructed by multiplex PCR. TCRdb shows the sequencer as Illumina HiSeq 2000. TCR beta CDR3 regions were amplified from RNA transcripts. The TCR CDR3 was subjected to a first round of RT-PCR using the HTBI primer set and the Qiagen OneStep RT-PCR kit. TCRdb's own reprocessing of the public reads used fastp at Q25 and MiXCR and kept productive beta chains. Identical CDR3 protein sequences are pooled into one entry, listed with their most common genes and DNA. The sample table records roughly 700,000 distinct CDR3 sequences; 30% to 40% of these occur just once. Approximately 31% of the sample is taken by the ten largest. The sequencing input was blood. The receptors come from a woman aged 40 to 55 with Graves' hyperthyroidism.

In its sample, this clonotype was seen a few times. The V and J genes are TRBV27 and TRBJ1-3; D not certain. The CDR3 runs to 15 residues. The V and J ends lost 2 bases and 0 bases respectively, with 8 bases between them. From germline, CDR1 is MNHEY and CDR2 SMNVEV (reference sequence). CDR3 residues: CASSLNSFSGNTIYF. The CDR3 DNA reads as TGTGCCAGCAGTTTAAACTCGTTCTCTGGAAACACCATATATTTT.

The V call is TRBV6-1, the J call TRBJ2-7; TRBD1 matches 7 bases. The CDR3 is 13 amino acids. Germline CDR1 MNHNS, CDR2 SASEGT. V shed 8 bases and J 4 bases; nucleotides not matched to a gene: 8. The CDR3: CASERQGAYEQYF. In DNA form, the CDR3 reads TGTGCCAGCGAGAGACAGGGTGCTTACGAGCAGTACTTC.

The table lists this clonotype with many counts. The chain carries TRBV7-2 and TRBJ1-2; D may be TRBD1 (6 bases). The CDR3 spans 13 residues. V lost 2 bases, J lost 7 bases, and 11 bases lay in between. CDR1 and CDR2 (germline): SGHTA, FQGNSA. In DNA form, the CDR3 reads TGTGCCAGCAGCTTAACGACAGGAGGTGGCTACACCTTC. Translating gives CASSLTTGGGYTF. The full variable domain, completed using reference TRBV7-2 and TRBJ1-2, is GAGVSQSPSNKVTEKGKDVELRCDPISGHTALYWYRQSLGQGLEFLIYFQGNSAPDKSGLPSDRFSAERTGGSVSTLTIQRTQQEDSAVYLCASSLTTGGGYTFGSGTRLTVV.

The rearrangement joins TRBV15 to TRBJ1-2; TRBD1 agrees at 7 bases. The CDR3 loop spans 16 amino acids. CDR1 is LNHNV and CDR2 is YYDKDF in the germline V gene (reference sequence). Trimming removed 3 bases from V and 2 bases from J; junction bases left unmatched: 9. The CDR3 sequence is CATSSRTGTENYGYTF. The CDR3 region has the DNA TGTGCCACCAGCAGTCGTACCGGGACAGAGAACTATGGCTACACCTTC.

At least ten counts were recorded for this clonotype. The V call is TRBV24-1, the J call TRBJ1-1; D gene ambiguous. There are 12 residues in the CDR3. The germline V gene has CDR1 KGHDR and CDR2 SFDVKD. V dropped 3 bases and J dropped 7 bases, with 8 bases sitting between them. For the CDR3, the DNA is TGTGCCACCAGTGATCGGAACGGTGAAGCTTTCTTT. As protein: CATSDRNGEAFF.

This clonotype showed up many times. V usage is TRBV7-9 and J usage is TRBJ2-6; TRBD1 agrees at 8 bases. Per the germline V gene, CDR1 is SEHNR and CDR2 is FQNEAQ (reference sequence). The CDR3 length is 14 residues. J lost 0 bases, V lost 8 bases, and 0 bases had no gene match. The CDR3 sequence is CASDRGSGANVLTF. The DNA of the CDR3 is TGTGCCAGCGACAGGGGCTCTGGGGCCAACGTCCTGACTTTC.

This clonotype was seen many times. V and J are TRBV9 and TRBJ1-2; no clear D. Trimming removed 3 bases at V and 2 bases at J, with 11 bases between. The CDR3 spans 14 residues. In germline, CDR1 is SGDLS, CDR2 YYNGEE. The CDR3: CASSDYGENYGYTF. As DNA, the CDR3 is TGTGCCAGCAGCGATTACGGTGAGAACTATGGCTACACCTTC. Filled out from reference TRBV9 and TRBJ1-2, the complete variable domain reads DSGVTQTPKHLITATGQRVTLRCSPRSGDLSVYWYQQSLDQGLQFLIQYYNGEERAKGNILERFSAQQFPDLHSELNLSSLELGDSALYFCASSDYGENYGYTFGSGTRLTVV.

This clonotype has only a few counts. The chain employs TRBV12-3 or TRBV12-4 and TRBJ2-5; TRBD1 matches at 8 bases. The V and J ends lost 4 bases and 5 bases, in that order; junction bases with no gene match: 6. This CDR3 is 14 amino acids long. CDR3 nucleotide sequence: TGTGCCAGCAGTTCCGAACGACAGGGGGAGACCCAGTACTTC. Amino acid sequence: CASSSERQGETQYF.

The chain uses TRBV27 and TRBJ2-7; D ambiguous. Matching the DNA end better, TRBJ2-1 makes the J call doubtful. This CDR3 is 16 amino acids long. Germline-derived CDR1 and CDR2 are MNHEY and SMNVEV (reference sequence). The CDR3 region is CASSLSAEYAASEQFF. The CDR3 nucleotides read TGTGCCAGCAGTTTATCGGCGGAATATGCAGCCAGTGAGCAGTTCTTC.

This chain uses TRBV7-9 with TRBJ2-5; D may be TRBD1 or TRBD2 (5 bases each). The CDR3 loop spans 14 amino acids. Trimming left V 5 bases short and J 7 bases short, with 17 bases between. Germline V gives CDR1 SEHNR, CDR2 FQNEAQ (reference sequence). This chain's CDR3 is CASSRRGGYGTQYF. For the CDR3, the DNA is TGTGCCAGCAGCCGAAGGGGCGGGTATGGGACCCAGTACTTC.

This clonotype has just a few counts. The gene calls are TRBV10-3 and TRBJ1-4; the match to TRBD1 covers 7 bases. This CDR3 comprises 13 residues. In germline, CDR1 is ENHRY, CDR2 SYGVKD. After removal of 8 bases from V and 4 bases from J, the junction contained 4 bases not matched to a gene. CDR3 region: CAIGTAFNEKLFF. The DNA of the CDR3 is TGTGCCATCGGGACAGCTTTTAATGAAAAACTGTTTTTT.

This clonotype was seen repeatedly, ten times or more. The chain joins TRBV10-3 to TRBJ1-2; 7 bases line up with TRBD1. CDR3 length equals 13 residues. Germline CDR1 ENHRY, CDR2 SYGVKD. V dropped 0 bases and J dropped 7; count of bases not matched to a gene: 2. The CDR3 nucleotides read TGTGCCATCAGTGAGTCGAACAGGGGTGGCTACACCTTC. Protein sequence: CAISESNRGGYTF.

The chain is built from TRBV2 and TRBJ1-5; tentatively, D is TRBD1 (6 bases). Looked up from germline, CDR1 is SNHLY and CDR2 is FYNNEI. V lost 10 bases and J lost 9, with 28 bases in between. CDR3 size: 16 residues. CDR3 nucleotides: TGTGCCACCAAGAGGGGGGGCCCGGTCATGGAACGGCCCCAGCATTTT. It is translated as CATKRGGPVMERPQHF. Based on the CDR3 plus reference TRBV2 and TRBJ1-5, the full variable domain is EPEVTQTPSHQVTQMGQEVILRCVPISNHLYFYWYRQILGQKVEFLVSFYNNEISEKSEIFDDQFSVERPDGSNFTLKIRSTKLEDSAMYFCATKRGGPVMERPQHFGDGTRLSIL.

This clonotype was detected many times. The genes are TRBV19 and TRBJ2-7; 8 positions agree with TRBD2. V gave up 3 bases and J gave up 3 bases; unmatched junction bases: 7. The V gene's germline CDR1 is LNHDA and CDR2 SQIVND (reference sequence). The CDR3 totals 15 residues. This CDR3 is CASSIALAEYYEQYF. The CDR3 DNA reads TGTGCCAGTAGTATTGCACTAGCGGAGTACTACGAGCAGTACTTC. Filled out from reference TRBV19 and TRBJ2-7, the complete variable domain reads DGGITQSPKYLFRKEGQNVTLSCEQNLNHDAMYWYRQDPGQGLRLIYYSQIVNDFQKGDIAEGYSVSREKKESFPLTVTSAQKNPTAFYLCASSIALAEYYEQYFGPGTRLTVT.

This clonotype was picked up many times. The rearrangement joins TRBV2 to TRBJ2-2, with 8 bases aligning to TRBD1. V dropped 7 bases and J dropped 4; count of bases not matched to a gene: 8. CDR3 length equals 15 residues. Germline V CDR1 and CDR2: SNHLY, FYNNEI. The CDR3 DNA reads as TGTGCCAGCATTGGGACCACAGGGGGCACCGGGGAGCTGTTTTTT. Its protein is CASIGTTGGTGELFF. Looking up the rest from reference TRBV2 and TRBJ2-2 gives the full variable domain: EPEVTQTPSHQVTQMGQEVILRCVPISNHLYFYWYRQILGQKVEFLVSFYNNEISEKSEIFDDQFSVERPDGSNFTLKIRSTKLEDSAMYFCASIGTTGGTGELFFGEGSRLTVL.

This clonotype showed up just a few times. The V and J genes are TRBV2 and TRBJ1-5; D gene uncertain. V gave up 3 bases and J gave up 3 bases, with 12 bases separating them. This CDR3 comprises 15 residues. Per germline, CDR1 SNHLY and CDR2 FYNNEI. The CDR3: CASSDSGLANQPQHF. DNA of the CDR3: TGTGCCAGCAGTGATTCGGGTTTGGCCAATCAGCCCCAGCATTTT.

Only a few counts were recorded for this clonotype. The chain has TRBV7-9 and TRBJ2-7; D may correspond to TRBD1 or TRBD2 (5 bases each). The germline V gene has CDR1 SEHNR and CDR2 FQNEAQ (reference sequence). The CDR3 has 16 amino acids. The V gene lost 5 bases and the J gene lost 2 bases, with 19 bases spanning the gap. The CDR3 is CASSPIPGRGAYEQYF. DNA for the CDR3: TGTGCCAGCAGCCCCATTCCGGGACGGGGAGCCTACGAGCAGTACTTC.

This clonotype appeared many times. The rearrangement uses TRBV6-1 and TRBJ1-5; D is ambiguous. CDR3 length: 11 amino acids. Per germline, CDR1 MNHNS and CDR2 SASEGT. V lost 4 bases and J 15 bases, leaving 13 bases between the germline ends. CDR3 nucleotides: TGTGCCAGCAGTGCGCCGGGAGTTCGGCATTTT. Translation: CASSAPGVRHF.

This clonotype showed up many times. This chain joins TRBV7-2 and TRBJ2-5; 9 bases agree with TRBD1. This CDR3 spans 15 amino acids. Germline V gene data show CDR1 as SGHTA and CDR2 as FQGNSA. V lost 5 bases to trimming and J lost 4 bases; unmatched junction nucleotides: 8. This chain's CDR3 is CASSTDRGNLETQYF. CDR3 DNA: TGTGCCAGCAGCACCGACAGGGGGAACCTAGAGACCCAGTACTTC.

In this sample, this clonotype turned up a few times. The chain has TRBV2 and TRBJ2-2; 7 nucleotides align to TRBD1. Trimming took 5 bases from V and 5 from J; bases not matched to a gene: 5. This CDR3 is built from 14 residues. Per the germline V gene, CDR1 is SNHLY and CDR2 is FYNNEI. The CDR3 coding sequence is TGTGCCAGCAGTTACGGGACAGCAACCGGGGAGCTGTTTTTT. It translates to CASSYGTATGELFF.

This clonotype has ten or more counts. The V and J genes are TRBV20-1 and TRBJ2-7, with TRBD1 matching 8 bases. Germline CDR1 and CDR2: DFQATT and SNEGSKA (reference sequence). This CDR3 is 15 amino acids long. J was trimmed by 3 bases and V by 3 bases; bases with no gene match: 10. The CDR3 sequence: CSASTPFDRGYEQYF. In nucleotides, the CDR3 is TGCAGTGCTAGTACCCCTTTCGACAGGGGCTACGAGCAGTACTTC.